The count of the clone carrying this T cell receptor (beta chain) is one. At the DNA level, this CDR3 is encoded by other sequences in the same sample as well. The CDR3 extends over 13 amino acids. V lost 4 bases and J lost 4, with 7 bases in between. Germline assignment: CDR1 ENHRY and CDR2 SYGVKD. This record belongs to a study of shared clonotypes between healthy human individuals. Researchers partitioned CD4+ cells into CD45RA+ naive and CD45RA-negative memory subsets. Assay runs were performed at deep level. The authors distributed each subset's genomic DNA evenly over several immunoSEQ plates. Per the authors' pipeline: There were no quality scores in the junction-only immunoSEQ sequences, so filtering differed. This table comes from immunoSEQ multiplex PCR, and its TCRdb copy is limited to in-frame clones, with some not included. V, J and clone size were drawn from that table, and D and trimming were deduced from the DNA. This sample has roughly 2.2 million clones, with approximately 95% found just once.

This sequence originates from a man younger than 35 in good health. Some clones in this sample may be carry-over from other donors' samples. The chain has TRBV10-3 and TRBJ1-4; tentative D call: TRBD1 (6 bases). Sequencing was carried out using naive CD4+ T cells from PBMCs. Noted subset: CD45RA+ positively selected. The CDR3 loop is CAISGGLNEKLFF. The CDR3 region has the DNA TGTGCCATCAGTGGGGGGCTTAATGAAAAACTGTTTTTT.